This T cell receptor (beta chain) was observed in a study of T cells in Graves' hyperthyroidism and ophthalmopathy. Study-wide results and caveats: Most thyroid-expanded clonotypes above 0.001 were also found in blood.

Ten or more counts support this clonotype. The target antigen is unknown. Amplified TCR beta CDR3 regions derived from RNA transcripts. First-round RT-PCR of the TCR CDR3 relied on the HTBI primer set. TCRdb fed the multiplex PCR reads into MiXCR, producing one record per CDR3 protein. Of nearly 600,000 distinct CDR3 sequences detected, roughly 13% appear once; the ten largest clones hold roughly 6.2%. Criteria for exclusion of patients were uncontrolled infection, other autoimmune disease, pregnancy or lactation. Any symptoms of ophthalmopathy came after the first hyperthyroidism diagnosis, from which the blood sample dates. This TCR was sampled from a young woman with Graves' hyperthyroidism that later progressed to Graves' ophthalmopathy. Material: blood.

CDR3 nucleotide sequence: TGTGCCAGCAGTGCGGGTCAGGGCAGTGATACGCAGTATTTT. Its protein product is CASSAGQGSDTQYF. The genes are TRBV12-3 or TRBV12-4 and TRBJ2-3; D tentatively fits TRBD1 or TRBD2 (5 bases each). The CDR3 runs 14 residues. Trimming cost V 5 bases and J 6 bases, with 15 bases left between them.